Listed below are T cell receptor beta chains from one sample, sequenced in a study of T cell changes during pregnancy in multiple sclerosis. The repertoire was sequenced with immunoSEQ multiplex PCR; TCRdb's copy has only in-frame clones and lacks some. This sample carries approximately 70,000 clones, about nine tenths of them seen once, and the ten largest clones take about 0.75%. The material was peripheral blood, obtained in the third trimester of pregnancy. Source of these receptors: a female donor in good health, enrolled as a control in a pregnancy study. CDR3s include the opening cysteine and the closing phenylalanine or tryptophan. Each record gives: V gene, CDR3 protein.

V gene: TRBV7-2
CDR3 protein: CASSLSRAAQETQYF

V gene: TRBV27
CDR3 protein: CASSLSPGVTGYTF

V gene: TRBV5-6
CDR3 protein: CASSLGAGGRQSQYF

V gene: TRBV5-1
CDR3 protein: CASSLGIDSRTFEQYF

V gene: TRBV6-1
CDR3 protein: CASSRLAGAQETQYF

V gene: TRBV28
CDR3 protein: CASTWGAGYGYTF

V gene: TRBV6-1
CDR3 protein: CASTMTPRDTEAFF

V gene: TRBV27
CDR3 protein: CVSGDRGGHGYTF

V gene: TRBV7-9
CDR3 protein: CASSGRGRKPNYGYTF

V gene: TRBV6-5
CDR3 protein: CASRPMGGVDGYTF

V gene: TRBV28
CDR3 protein: CASSSQGNEQFF

V gene: TRBV2
CDR3 protein: CAGGTGTDTQYF

V gene: TRBV28
CDR3 protein: CASSPVDSSSYNEQFF

V gene: TRBV7-9
CDR3 protein: CASSLWDTGEKLFF

V gene: TRBV19
CDR3 protein: CASSKETGRHTEAFF

V gene: TRBV6-4
CDR3 protein: CASSDQAGYTEAFF

V gene: TRBV7-9
CDR3 protein: CASSSRTASNYGYTF